This TCR beta chain was documented in a study of T cell changes during pregnancy in multiple sclerosis. Germline V CDR1 and CDR2: ENHRY, SYGVKD. The CDR3 runs to 15 residues. V lost 4 bases and J lost 4, with 13 bases in between. Some clones are missing from TCRdb's copy, which holds only in-frame ones; the method was immunoSEQ multiplex PCR. This table has 15,000 or so clones, around 97% appearing once. The TCR originated in a female donor with multiple sclerosis, enrolled in a pregnancy study. This material consisted of peripheral blood, taken in the third trimester of pregnancy. This sequence joins TRBV10-3 and TRBJ2-2; no reliable D call. CDR3 protein: CAISVSPPGTGELFF. In DNA form, the CDR3 reads TGTGCCATCAGTGTTTCCCCACCGGGCACCGGGGAGCTGTTTTTT.